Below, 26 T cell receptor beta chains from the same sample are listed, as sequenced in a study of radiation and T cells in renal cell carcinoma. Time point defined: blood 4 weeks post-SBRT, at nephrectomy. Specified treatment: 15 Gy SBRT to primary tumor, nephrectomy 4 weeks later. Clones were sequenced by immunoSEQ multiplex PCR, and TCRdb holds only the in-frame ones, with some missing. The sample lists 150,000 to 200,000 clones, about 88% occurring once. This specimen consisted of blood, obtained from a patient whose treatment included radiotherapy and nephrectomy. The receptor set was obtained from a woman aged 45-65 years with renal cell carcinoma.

CDR3 sequence reads: CASRGGNRVSKNIQYF. The CDR3 bases are TGTGCCAGCAGAGGGGGGAACAGGGTTTCCAAAAACATTCAGTACTTC. The V and J genes are TRBV6-6 and TRBJ2-4; D tentatively reads TRBD1 or TRBD2 (6 bases each). The germline gives CDR1 MNHNY, CDR2 SVGAGI (reference sequence). This CDR3 has 16 residues. Trimming cost V 6 bases and J 2 bases, with 17 bases left between them.

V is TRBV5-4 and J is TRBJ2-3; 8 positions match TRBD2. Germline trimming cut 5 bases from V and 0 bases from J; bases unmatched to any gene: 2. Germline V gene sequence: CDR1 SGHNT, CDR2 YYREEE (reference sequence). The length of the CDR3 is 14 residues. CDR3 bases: TGTGCCAGCAGACTAGCGGAGAGCACAGATACGCAGTATTTT. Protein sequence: CASRLAESTDTQYF. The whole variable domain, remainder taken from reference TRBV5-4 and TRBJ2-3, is ETGVTQSPTHLIKTRGQQVTLRCSSQSGHNTVSWYQQALGQGPQFIFQYYREEENGRGNFPPRFSGLQFPNYSSELNVNALELDDSALYLCASRLAESTDTQYFGPGTRLTVL.

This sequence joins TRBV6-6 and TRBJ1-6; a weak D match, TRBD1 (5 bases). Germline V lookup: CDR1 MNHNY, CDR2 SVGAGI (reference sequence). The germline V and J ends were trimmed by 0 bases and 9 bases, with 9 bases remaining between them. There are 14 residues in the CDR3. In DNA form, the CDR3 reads TGTGCCAGCAGTTACTCGGGGACGGGTTCACCCCTCCACTTT. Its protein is CASSYSGTGSPLHF.

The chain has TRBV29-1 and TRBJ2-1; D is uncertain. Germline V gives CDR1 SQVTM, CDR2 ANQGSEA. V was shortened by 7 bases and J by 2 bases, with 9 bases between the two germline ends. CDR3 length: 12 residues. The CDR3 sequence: CSGDDPYNEQFF. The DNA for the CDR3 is TGCAGCGGGGATGACCCCTACAATGAGCAGTTCTTC.

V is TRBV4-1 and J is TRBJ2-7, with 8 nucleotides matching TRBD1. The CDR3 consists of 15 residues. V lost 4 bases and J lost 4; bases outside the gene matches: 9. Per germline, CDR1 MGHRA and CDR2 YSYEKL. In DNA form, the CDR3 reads TGCGCCAGCAGCCTTTCCCAGGGGGCCGCGTACGAGCAGTACTTC. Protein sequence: CASSLSQGAAYEQYF.

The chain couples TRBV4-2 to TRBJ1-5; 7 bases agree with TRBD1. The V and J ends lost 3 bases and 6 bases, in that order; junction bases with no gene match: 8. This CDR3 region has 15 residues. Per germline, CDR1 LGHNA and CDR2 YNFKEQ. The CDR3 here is CASSQRKGAGQPQHF. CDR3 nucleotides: TGTGCCAGCAGCCAGAGAAAGGGGGCGGGTCAGCCCCAGCATTTT.

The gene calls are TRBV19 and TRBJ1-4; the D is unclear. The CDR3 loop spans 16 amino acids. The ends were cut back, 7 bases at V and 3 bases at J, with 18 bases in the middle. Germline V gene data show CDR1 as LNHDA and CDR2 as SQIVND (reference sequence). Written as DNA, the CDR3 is TGTGCCAGTACTCCCCAGGCTGGGAGGGCTAATGAAAAACTGTTTTTT. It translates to CASTPQAGRANEKLFF.

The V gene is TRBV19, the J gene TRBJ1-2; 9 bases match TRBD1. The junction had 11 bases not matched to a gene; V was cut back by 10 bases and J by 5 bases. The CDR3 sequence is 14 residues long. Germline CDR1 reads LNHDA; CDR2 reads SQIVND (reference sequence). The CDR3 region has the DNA TGTGCCACGGAAGGGGACAGGGAGTGGTATGGCTACACCTTC. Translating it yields CATEGDREWYGYTF.

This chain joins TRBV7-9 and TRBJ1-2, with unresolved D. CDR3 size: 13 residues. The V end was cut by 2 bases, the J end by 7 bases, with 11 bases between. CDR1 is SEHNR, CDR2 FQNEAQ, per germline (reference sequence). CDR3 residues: CASSLSEGFGYTF. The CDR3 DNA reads TGTGCCAGCAGCTTATCAGAAGGGTTTGGCTACACCTTC.

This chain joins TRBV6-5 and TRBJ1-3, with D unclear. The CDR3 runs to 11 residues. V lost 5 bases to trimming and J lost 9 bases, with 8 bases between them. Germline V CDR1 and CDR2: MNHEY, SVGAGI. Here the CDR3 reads CASSAGRTIYF. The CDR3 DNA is TGTGCCAGCAGTGCGGGTCGCACCATATATTTT.

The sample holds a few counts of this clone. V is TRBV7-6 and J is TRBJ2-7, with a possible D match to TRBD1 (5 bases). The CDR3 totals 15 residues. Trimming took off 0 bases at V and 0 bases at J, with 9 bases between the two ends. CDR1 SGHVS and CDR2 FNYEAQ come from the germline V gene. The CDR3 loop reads CASSLAPRDSYEQYF. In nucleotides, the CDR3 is TGTGCCAGCAGCTTAGCGCCCAGGGACTCCTACGAGCAGTACTTC.

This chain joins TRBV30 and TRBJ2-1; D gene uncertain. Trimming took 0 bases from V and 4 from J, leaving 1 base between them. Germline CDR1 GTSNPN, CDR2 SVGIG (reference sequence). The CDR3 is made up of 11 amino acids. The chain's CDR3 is CAWSVYNEQFF. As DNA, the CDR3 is TGTGCCTGGAGTGTTTACAATGAGCAGTTCTTC.

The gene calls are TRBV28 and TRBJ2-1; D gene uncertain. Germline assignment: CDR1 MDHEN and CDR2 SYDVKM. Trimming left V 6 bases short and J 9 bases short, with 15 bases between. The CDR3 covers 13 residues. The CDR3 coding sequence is TGTGCCAGCAGCCTTAGTGTTAGACCTGAGCAGTTCTTC. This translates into CASSLSVRPEQFF.

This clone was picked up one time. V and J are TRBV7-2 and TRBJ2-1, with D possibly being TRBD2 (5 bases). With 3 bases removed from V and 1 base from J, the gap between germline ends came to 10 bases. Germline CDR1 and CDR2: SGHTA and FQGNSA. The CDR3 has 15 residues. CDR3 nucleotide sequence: TGTGCCAGCAGCTTTAGCGTGGGGTCCTACAATGAGCAGTTCTTC. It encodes CASSFSVGSYNEQFF.

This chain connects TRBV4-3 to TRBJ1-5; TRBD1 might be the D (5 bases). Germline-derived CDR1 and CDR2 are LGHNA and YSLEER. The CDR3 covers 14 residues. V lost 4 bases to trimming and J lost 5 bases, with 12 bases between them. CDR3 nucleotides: TGCGCCAGCAGCCTCGGGACTGGTGATCAGCCCCAGCATTTT. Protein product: CASSLGTGDQPQHF.

In nucleotides, the CDR3 is TGTGCCAGCAGCGGCACAGGGGTTGGCCTATTCGGCTACACCTTC. It encodes CASSGTGVGLFGYTF. V gene TRBV7-2 combines with J gene TRBJ1-2; 7 bases fit TRBD1. With V trimmed by 5 bases and J by 8 bases, 14 bases remained unmatched. This CDR3 has 15 amino acids. Germline CDR1 and CDR2: SGHTA and FQGNSA.

CDR3 nucleotides: TGTGCCAGCAGCCAACCTCCGAGGGCGCCCTACAATGAGCAGTTCTTC. Protein product: CASSQPPRAPYNEQFF. The chain recombines TRBV14 with TRBJ2-1, with D maybe TRBD2 (5 bases). The CDR3 totals 16 residues. Looked up from germline, CDR1 is SGHDN and CDR2 is FVKESK. Trimming removed 2 bases at V and 2 bases at J, with 13 bases between.

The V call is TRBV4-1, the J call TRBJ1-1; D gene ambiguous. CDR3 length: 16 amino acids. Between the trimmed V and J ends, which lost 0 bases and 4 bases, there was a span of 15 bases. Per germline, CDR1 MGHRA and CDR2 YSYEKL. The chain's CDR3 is CASSQETERPATEAFF. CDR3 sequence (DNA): TGCGCCAGCAGCCAAGAAACAGAGAGGCCTGCCACTGAAGCTTTCTTT.

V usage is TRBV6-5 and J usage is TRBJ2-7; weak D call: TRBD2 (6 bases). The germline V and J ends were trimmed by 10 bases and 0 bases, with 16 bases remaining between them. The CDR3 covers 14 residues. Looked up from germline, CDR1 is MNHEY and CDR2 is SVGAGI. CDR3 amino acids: CATAGQTSSYEQYF. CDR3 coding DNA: TGTGCCACAGCGGGCCAGACGAGCTCCTACGAGCAGTACTTC.

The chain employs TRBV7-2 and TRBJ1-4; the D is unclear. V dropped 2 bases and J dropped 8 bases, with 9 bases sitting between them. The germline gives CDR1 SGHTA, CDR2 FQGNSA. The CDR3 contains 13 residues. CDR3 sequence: CASSLTRGEKLFF. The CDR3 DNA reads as TGTGCCAGCAGCTTAACCCGAGGCGAAAAACTGTTTTTT.

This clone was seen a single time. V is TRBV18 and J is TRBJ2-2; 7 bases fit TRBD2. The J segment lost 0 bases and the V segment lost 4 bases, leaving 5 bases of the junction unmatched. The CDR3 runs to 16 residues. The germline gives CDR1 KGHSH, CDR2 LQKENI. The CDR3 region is CASSQGGVANTGELFF. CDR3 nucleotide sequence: TGTGCCAGCTCACAGGGAGGGGTCGCGAACACCGGGGAGCTGTTTTTT. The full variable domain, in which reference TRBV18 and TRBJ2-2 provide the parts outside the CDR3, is NAGVMQNPRHLVRRRGQEARLRCSPMKGHSHVYWYRQLPEEGLKFMVYLQKENIIDESGMPKERFSAEFPKEGPSILRIQQVVRGDSAAYFCASSQGGVANTGELFFGEGSRLTVL.

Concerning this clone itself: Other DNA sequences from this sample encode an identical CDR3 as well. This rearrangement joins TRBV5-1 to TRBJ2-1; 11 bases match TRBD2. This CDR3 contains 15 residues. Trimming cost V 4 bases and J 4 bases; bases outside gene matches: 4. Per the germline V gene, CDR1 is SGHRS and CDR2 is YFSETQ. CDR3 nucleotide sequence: TGCGCCAGCAGCCGCACTAGCGGGGGATACAATGAGCAGTTCTTC. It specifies CASSRTSGGYNEQFF.

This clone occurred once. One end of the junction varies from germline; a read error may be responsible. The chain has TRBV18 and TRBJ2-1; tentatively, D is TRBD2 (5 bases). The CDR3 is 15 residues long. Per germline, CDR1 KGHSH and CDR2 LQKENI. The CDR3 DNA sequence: TGTGCCAGCGCACCCCTCAGCCGGGGCTACAATGAGCAGTTCTTC. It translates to CASAPLSRGYNEQFF.

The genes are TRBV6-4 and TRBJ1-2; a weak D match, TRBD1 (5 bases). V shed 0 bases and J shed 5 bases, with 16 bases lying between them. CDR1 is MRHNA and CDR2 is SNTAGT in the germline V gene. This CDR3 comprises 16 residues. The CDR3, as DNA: TGTGCCAGCAGTGACTCCTACACAGGAGACAGATATGGCTACACCTTC. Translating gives CASSDSYTGDRYGYTF.

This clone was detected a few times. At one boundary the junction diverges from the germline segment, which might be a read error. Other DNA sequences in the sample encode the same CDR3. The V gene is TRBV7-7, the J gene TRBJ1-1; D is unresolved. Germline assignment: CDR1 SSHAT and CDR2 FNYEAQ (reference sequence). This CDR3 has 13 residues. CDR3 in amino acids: CASSFSENTEAFF. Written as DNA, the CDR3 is TGTGCTAGCAGTTTCTCAGAGAACACTGAAGCTTTCTTT.

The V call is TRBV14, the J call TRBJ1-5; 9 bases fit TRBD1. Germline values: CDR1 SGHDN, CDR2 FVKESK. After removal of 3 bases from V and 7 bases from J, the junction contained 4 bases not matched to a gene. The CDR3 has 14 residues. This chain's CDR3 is CASSQTGGGQPQHF. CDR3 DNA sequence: TGTGCCAGCAGCCAGACAGGGGGGGGACAGCCCCAGCATTTT.